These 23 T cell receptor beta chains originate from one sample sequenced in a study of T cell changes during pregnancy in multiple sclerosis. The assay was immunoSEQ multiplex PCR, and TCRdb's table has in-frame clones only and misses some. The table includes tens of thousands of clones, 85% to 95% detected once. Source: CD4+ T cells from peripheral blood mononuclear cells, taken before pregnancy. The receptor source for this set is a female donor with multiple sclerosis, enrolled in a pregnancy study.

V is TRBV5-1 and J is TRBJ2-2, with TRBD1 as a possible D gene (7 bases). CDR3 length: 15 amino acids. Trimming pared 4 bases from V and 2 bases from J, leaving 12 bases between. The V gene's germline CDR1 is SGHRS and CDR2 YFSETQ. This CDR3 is CASSAGQLNTGELFF. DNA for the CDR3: TGCGCCAGCAGCGCGGGACAGCTTAACACCGGGGAGCTGTTTTTT.

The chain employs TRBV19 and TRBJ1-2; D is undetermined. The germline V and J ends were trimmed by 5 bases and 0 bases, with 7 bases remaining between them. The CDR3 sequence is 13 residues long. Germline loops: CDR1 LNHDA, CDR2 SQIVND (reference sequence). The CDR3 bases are TGTGCCAGTAGTCCCCCAACTAACTATGGCTACACCTTC. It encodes CASSPPTNYGYTF. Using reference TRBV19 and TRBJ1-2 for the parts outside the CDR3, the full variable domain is DGGITQSPKYLFRKEGQNVTLSCEQNLNHDAMYWYRQDPGQGLRLIYYSQIVNDFQKGDIAEGYSVSREKKESFPLTVTSAQKNPTAFYLCASSPPTNYGYTFGSGTRLTVV.

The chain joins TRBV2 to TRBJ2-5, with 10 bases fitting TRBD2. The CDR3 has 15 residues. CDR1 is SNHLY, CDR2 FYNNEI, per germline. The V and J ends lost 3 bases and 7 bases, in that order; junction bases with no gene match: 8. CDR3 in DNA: TGTGCCAGCAGTGAGGAAGCGGGAGGGAGGGCGACCCAGTACTTC. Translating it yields CASSEEAGGRATQYF.

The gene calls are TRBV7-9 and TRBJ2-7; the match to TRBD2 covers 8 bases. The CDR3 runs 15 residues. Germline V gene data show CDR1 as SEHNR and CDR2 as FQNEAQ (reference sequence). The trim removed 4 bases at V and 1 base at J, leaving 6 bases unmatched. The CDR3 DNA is TGTGCCAGCAGCTCCCCCCCTAGCGGGTCCTACGAGCAGTACTTC. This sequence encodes CASSSPPSGSYEQYF. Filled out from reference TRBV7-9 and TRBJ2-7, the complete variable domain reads DTGVSQNPRHKITKRGQNVTFRCDPISEHNRLYWYRQTLGQGPEFLTYFQNEAQLEKSRLLSDRFSAERPKGSFSTLEIQRTEQGDSAMYLCASSSPPSGSYEQYFGPGTRLTVT.

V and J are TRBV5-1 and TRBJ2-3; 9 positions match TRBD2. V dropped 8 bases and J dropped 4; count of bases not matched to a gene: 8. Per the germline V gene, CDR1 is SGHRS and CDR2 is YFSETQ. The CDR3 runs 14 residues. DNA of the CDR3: TGCGCCAGAGCACCCCTAGCGGGACCAGATACGCAGTATTTT. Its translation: CARAPLAGPDTQYF. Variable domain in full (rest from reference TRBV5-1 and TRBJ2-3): KAGVTQTPRYLIKTRGQQVTLSCSPISGHRSVSWYQQTPGQGLQFLFEYFSETQRNKGNFPGRFSGRQFSNSRSEMNVSTLELGDSALYLCARAPLAGPDTQYFGPGTRLTVL.

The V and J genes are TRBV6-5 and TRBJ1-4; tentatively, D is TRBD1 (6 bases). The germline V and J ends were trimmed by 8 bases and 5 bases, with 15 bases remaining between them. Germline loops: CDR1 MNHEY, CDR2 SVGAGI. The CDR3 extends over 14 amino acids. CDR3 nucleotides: TGTGCCAGCGCGGTAACAGGGACAAATGAAAAACTGTTTTTT. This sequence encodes CASAVTGTNEKLFF.

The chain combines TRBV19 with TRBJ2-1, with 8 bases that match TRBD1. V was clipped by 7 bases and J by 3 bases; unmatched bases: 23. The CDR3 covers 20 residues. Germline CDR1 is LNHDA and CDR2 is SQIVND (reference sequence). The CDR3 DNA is TGTGCCAGTATTTATCCGAAAGGGTCAGACAGGGGCGTTGGCTACAATGAGCAGTTCTTC. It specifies CASIYPKGSDRGVGYNEQFF.

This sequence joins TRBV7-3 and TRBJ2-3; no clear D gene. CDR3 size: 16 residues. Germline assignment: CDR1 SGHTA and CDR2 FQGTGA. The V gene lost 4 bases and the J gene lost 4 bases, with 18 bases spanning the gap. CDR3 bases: TGTGCCAGCAGCTCGCTCCCCGGGTCCACTTCAGATACGCAGTATTTT. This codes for CASSSLPGSTSDTQYF. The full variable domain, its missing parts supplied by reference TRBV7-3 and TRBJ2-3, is GAGVSQTPSNKVTEKGKYVELRCDPISGHTALYWYRQSLGQGPEFLIYFQGTGAADDSGLPNDRFFAVRPEGSVSTLKIQRTERGDSAVYLCASSSLPGSTSDTQYFGPGTRLTVL.

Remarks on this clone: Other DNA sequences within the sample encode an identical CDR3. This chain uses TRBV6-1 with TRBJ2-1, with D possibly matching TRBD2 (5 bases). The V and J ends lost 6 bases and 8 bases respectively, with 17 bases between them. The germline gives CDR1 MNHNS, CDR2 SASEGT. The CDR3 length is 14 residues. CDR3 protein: CASSGLARGHEQFF. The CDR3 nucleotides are TGTGCCAGCAGCGGACTGGCCAGAGGGCATGAGCAGTTCTTC.

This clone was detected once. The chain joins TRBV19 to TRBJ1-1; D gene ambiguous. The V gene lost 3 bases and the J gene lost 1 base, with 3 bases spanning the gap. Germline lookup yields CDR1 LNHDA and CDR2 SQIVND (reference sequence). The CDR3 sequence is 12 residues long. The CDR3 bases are TGTGCCAGTAGTATTCAGAACACTGAAGCTTTCTTT. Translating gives CASSIQNTEAFF.

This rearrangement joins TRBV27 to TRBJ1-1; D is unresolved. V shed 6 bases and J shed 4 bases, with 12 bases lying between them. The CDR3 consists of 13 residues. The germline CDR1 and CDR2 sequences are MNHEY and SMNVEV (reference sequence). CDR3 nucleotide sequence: TGTGCCAGCAGCTACGTTGATAGCACTGAAGCTTTCTTT. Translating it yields CASSYVDSTEAFF.

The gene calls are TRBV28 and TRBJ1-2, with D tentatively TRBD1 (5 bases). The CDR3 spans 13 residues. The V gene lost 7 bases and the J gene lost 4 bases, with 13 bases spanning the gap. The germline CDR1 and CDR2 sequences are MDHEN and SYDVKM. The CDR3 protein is CASKAAGFYGYTF. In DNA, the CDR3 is TGTGCCAGCAAAGCAGCAGGGTTCTATGGCTACACCTTC.

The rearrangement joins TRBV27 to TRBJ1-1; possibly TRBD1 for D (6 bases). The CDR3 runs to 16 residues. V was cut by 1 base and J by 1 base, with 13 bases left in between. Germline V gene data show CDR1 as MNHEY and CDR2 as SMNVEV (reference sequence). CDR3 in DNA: TGTGCCAGCAGTTTATTACGCGACAGGCGGAACACTGAAGCTTTCTTT. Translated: CASSLLRDRRNTEAFF.

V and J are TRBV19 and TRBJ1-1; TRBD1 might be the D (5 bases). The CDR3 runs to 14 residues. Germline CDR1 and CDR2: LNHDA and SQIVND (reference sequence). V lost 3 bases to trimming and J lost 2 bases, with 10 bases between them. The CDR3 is CASSIGRVNTEAFF. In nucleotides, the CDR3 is TGTGCCAGTAGTATCGGCAGGGTCAACACTGAAGCTTTCTTT. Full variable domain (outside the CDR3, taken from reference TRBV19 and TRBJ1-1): DGGITQSPKYLFRKEGQNVTLSCEQNLNHDAMYWYRQDPGQGLRLIYYSQIVNDFQKGDIAEGYSVSREKKESFPLTVTSAQKNPTAFYLCASSIGRVNTEAFFGQGTRLTVV.

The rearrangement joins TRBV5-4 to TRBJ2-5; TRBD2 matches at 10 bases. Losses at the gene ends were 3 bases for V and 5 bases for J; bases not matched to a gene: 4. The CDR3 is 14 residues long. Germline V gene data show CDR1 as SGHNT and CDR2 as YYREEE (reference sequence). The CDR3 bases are TGTGCCAGCAGCTCGAAGGGACTAGCGGAGACCCAGTACTTC. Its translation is CASSSKGLAETQYF.

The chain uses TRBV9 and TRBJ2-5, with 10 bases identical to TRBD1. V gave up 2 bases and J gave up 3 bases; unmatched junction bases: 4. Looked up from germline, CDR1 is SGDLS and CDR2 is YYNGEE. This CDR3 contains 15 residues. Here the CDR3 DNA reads TGTGCCAGCAGCGTCAGGACAGGGGGAAAAGAGACCCAGTACTTC. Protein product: CASSVRTGGKETQYF.

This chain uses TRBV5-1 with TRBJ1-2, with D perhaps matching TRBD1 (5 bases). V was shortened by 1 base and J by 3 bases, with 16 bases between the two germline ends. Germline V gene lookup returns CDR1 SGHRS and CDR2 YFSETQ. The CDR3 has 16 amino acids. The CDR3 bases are TGCGCCAGCAGCTTGCGGGACCCCTGGAGGGACTATGGCTACACCTTC. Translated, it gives CASSLRDPWRDYGYTF.

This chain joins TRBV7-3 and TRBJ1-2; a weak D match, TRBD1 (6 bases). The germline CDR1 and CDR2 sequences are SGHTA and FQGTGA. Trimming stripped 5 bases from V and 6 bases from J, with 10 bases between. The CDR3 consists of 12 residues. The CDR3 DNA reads TGTGCCAGCAGCGAACAGGGAGATGGCTACACCTTC. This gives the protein CASSEQGDGYTF.

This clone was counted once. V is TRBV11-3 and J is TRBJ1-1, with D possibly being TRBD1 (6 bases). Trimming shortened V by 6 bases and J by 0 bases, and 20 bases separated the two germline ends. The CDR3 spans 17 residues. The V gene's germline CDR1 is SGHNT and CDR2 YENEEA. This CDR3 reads CASRQTIRGALNTEAFF. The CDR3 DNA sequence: TGTGCCAGCAGACAAACCATCAGGGGAGCTTTGAACACTGAAGCTTTCTTT.

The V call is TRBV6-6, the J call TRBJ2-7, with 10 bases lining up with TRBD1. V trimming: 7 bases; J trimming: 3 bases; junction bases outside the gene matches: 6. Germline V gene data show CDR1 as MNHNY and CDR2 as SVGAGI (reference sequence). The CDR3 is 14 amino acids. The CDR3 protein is CASTLGDRGYEQYF. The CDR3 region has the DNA TGTGCCAGCACCCTCGGGGACAGGGGCTACGAGCAGTACTTC.

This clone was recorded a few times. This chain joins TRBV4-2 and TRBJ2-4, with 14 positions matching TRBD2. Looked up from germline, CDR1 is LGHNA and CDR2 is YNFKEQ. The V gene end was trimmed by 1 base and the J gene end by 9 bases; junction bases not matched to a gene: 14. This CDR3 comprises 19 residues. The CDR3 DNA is TGTGCCAGCAGCCAAGGTACTAGCGGGACTAGCGGGAGAGGGCGCATTCAGTACTTC. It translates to CASSQGTSGTSGRGRIQYF.

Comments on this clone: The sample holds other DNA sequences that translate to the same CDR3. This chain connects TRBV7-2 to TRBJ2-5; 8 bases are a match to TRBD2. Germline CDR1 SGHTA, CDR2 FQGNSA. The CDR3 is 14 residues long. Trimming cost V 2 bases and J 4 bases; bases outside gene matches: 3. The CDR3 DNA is TGTGCCAGCAGCTTAAGCGGGAGAGGAGAGACCCAGTACTTC. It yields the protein CASSLSGRGETQYF.

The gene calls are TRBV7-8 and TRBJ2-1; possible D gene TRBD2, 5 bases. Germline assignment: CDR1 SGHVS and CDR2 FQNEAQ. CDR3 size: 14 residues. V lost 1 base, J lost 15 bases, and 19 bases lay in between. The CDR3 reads CASSLVSGNSVSFF. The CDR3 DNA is TGTGCCAGCAGCTTAGTGTCCGGGAATAGTGTATCGTTCTTC.